Described below is a single T cell receptor beta chain sequence and its context. Some clones are missing from TCRdb's copy, which holds only in-frame ones; the method was immunoSEQ multiplex PCR. Among 110,000 to 150,000 clones listed, about 84% were seen once. Trimming took 4 bases from V and 10 from J, leaving 14 bases between them. Germline V gene data show CDR1 as SGDLS and CDR2 as YYNGEE. The CDR3 runs to 12 residues. These data belong to a study of blood T cell repertoires in COVID-19. Turning to the study itself: Specimens from acute and convalescent COVID-19 originated in the United States, Italy and Spain.

Membership in each cohort depended on participant-reported clinical history. A COVID-19 case had been met by exposed participants during the 2 weeks before study entry. The sample consisted of PBMCs or T cells enriched from blood (not recorded which). The V gene is TRBV9, the J gene TRBJ1-1, with D unresolved. The source of this sequence is a woman younger than 30 who had been exposed to COVID-19. CDR3 region: CASSPWEGSAFF. CDR3 DNA sequence: TGTGCCAGCAGCCCTTGGGAGGGCTCAGCTTTCTTT.